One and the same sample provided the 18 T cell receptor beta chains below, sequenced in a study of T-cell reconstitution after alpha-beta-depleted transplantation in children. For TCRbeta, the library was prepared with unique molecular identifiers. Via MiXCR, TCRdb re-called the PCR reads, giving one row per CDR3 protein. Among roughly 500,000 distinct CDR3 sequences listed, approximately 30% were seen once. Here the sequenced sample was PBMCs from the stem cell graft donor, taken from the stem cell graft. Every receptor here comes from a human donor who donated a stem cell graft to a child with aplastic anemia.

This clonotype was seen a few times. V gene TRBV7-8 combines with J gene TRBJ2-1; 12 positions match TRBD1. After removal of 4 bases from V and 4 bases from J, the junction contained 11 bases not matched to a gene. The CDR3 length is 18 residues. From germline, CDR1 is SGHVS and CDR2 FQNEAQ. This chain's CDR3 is CASSSSPGQGAGYNEQFF. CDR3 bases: TGTGCCAGCAGCTCCTCACCGGGACAGGGGGCGGGTTACAATGAGCAGTTCTTC.

The CDR3 protein is CSARGSHHYGYTF. CDR3 nucleotides: TGCAGTGCTAGAGGCAGTCACCACTATGGCTACACCTTC. The chain links TRBV20-1 to TRBJ1-2; D not certain. Per the germline V gene, CDR1 is DFQATT and CDR2 is SNEGSKA (reference sequence). CDR3 size: 13 residues. Trimming pared 1 base from V and 3 bases from J, leaving 9 bases between.

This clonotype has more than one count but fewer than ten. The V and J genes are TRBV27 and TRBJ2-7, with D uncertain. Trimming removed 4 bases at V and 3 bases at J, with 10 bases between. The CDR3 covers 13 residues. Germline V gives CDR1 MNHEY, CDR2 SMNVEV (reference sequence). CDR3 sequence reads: CASSSGPDYEQYV. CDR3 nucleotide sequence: TGTGCCAGCAGTTCAGGACCGGACTACGAGCAGTACGTC.

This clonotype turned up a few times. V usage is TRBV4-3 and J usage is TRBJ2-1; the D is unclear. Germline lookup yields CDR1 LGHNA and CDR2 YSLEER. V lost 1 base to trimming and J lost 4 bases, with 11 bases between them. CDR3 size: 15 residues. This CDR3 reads CASSQGVGGYNEQFF. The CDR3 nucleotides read TGCGCCAGCAGCCAAGGAGTCGGCGGTTACAATGAGCAGTTCTTC.

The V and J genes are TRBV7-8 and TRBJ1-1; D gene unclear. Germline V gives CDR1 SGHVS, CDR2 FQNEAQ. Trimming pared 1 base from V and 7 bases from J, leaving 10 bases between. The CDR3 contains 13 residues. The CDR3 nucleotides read TGTGCCAGCAGCTTAGACAGAAATGGTGAAGCTTTCTTT. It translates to CASSLDRNGEAFF.

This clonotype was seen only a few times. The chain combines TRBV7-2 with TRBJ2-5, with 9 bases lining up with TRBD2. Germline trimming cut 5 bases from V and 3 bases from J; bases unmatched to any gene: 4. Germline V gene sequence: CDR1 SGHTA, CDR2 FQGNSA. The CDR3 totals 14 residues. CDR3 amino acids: CASSRGGAEETQYF. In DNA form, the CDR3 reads TGTGCCAGCAGCCGCGGGGGGGCGGAAGAGACCCAGTACTTC.

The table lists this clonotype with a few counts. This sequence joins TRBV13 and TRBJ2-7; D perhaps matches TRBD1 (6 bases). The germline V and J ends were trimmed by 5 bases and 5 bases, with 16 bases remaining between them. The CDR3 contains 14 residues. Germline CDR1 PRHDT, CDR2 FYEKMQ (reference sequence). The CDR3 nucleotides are TGTGCCAGCAGCGGGACACCGAGCGTCCACGAGCAGTACTTC. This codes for CASSGTPSVHEQYF.

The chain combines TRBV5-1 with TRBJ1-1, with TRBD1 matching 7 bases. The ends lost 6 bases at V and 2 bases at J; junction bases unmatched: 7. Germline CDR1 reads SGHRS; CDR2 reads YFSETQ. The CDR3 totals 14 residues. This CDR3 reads CASTGQASNTEAFF. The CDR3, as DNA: TGCGCCAGCACTGGACAGGCCAGCAACACTGAAGCTTTCTTT. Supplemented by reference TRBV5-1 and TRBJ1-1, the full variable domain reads KAGVTQTPRYLIKTRGQQVTLSCSPISGHRSVSWYQQTPGQGLQFLFEYFSETQRNKGNFPGRFSGRQFSNSRSEMNVSTLELGDSALYLCASTGQASNTEAFFGQGTRLTVV.

As DNA, the CDR3 is TGTGCCAGCAGTTTCCGGCGGGGCGGCACCGGGGAGCTGTTTTTT. The encoded protein is CASSFRRGGTGELFF. The rearrangement links TRBV28 to TRBJ2-2, with a weak D call TRBD2 (6 bases). This CDR3 is built from 15 residues. Germline assignment: CDR1 MDHEN and CDR2 SYDVKM. Trimming removed 3 bases from V and 4 bases from J, with 12 bases in between.

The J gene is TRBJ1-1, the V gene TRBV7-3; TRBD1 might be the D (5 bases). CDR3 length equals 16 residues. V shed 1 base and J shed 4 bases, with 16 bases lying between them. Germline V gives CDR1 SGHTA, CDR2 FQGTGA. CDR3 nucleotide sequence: TGTGCCAGCAGCTTAAGATCCCGGGAAGGGGCCACTGAAGCTTTCTTT. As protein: CASSLRSREGATEAFF.

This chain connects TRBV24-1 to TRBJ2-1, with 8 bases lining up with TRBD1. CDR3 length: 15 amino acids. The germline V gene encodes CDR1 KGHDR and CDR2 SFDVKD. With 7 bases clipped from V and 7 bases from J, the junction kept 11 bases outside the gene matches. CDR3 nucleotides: TGTGCCACCAGCCTTCGGACAGGGCTGGGGAATGAGCAGTTCTTC. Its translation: CATSLRTGLGNEQFF.

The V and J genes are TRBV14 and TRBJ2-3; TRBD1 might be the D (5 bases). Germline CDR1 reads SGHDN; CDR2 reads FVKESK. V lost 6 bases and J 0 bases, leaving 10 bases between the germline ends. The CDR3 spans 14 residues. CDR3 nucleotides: TGTGCCAGCAGATCGGACATGAGCACAGATACGCAGTATTTT. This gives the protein CASRSDMSTDTQYF.

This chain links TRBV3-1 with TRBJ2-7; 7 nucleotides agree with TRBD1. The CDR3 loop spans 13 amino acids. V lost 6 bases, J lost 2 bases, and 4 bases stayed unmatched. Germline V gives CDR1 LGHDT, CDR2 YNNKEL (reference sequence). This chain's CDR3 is CASSRQGPYEQYF. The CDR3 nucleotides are TGTGCCAGCAGTCGACAGGGACCCTACGAGCAGTACTTC.

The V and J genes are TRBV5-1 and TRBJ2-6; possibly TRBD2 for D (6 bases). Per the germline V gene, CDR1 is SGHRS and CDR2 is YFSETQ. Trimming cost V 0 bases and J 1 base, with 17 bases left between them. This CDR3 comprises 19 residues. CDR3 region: CASSLVGGINPSGANVLTF. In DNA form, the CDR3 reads TGCGCCAGCAGCTTGGTGGGGGGTATTAATCCTTCTGGGGCCAACGTCCTGACTTTC.

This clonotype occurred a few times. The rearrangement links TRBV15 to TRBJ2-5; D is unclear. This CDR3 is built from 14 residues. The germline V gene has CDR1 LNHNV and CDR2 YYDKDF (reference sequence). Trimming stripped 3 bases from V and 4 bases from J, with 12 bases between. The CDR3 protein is CATSSFRGPETQYF. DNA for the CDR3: TGTGCCACCAGCAGTTTCCGCGGCCCAGAGACCCAGTACTTC.

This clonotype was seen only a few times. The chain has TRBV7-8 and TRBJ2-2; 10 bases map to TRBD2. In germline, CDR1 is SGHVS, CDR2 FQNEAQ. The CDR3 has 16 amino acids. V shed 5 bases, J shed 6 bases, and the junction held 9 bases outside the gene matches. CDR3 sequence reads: CASSPQAGGSSGELFF. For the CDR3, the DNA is TGTGCCAGCAGCCCCCAAGCGGGAGGGTCCTCCGGGGAGCTGTTTTTT.

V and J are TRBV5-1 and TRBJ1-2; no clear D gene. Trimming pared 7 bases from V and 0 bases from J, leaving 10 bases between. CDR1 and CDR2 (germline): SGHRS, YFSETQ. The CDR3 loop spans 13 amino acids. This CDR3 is CASSRETNYGYTF. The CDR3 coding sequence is TGCGCCAGCTCAAGGGAGACTAACTATGGCTACACCTTC.

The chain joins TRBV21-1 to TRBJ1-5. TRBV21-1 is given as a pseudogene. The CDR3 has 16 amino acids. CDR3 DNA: TGTGCCAGCAGTTCGACGAGCCTACCTTCCAATCAGCCCCAGCATTTT. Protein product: CASSSTSLPSNQPQHF.